The text below deals with one T cell receptor beta chain. Its specificity is not known. The source of the sample is a study of graft-versus-host responses after intestinal transplantation. Study-level information: Recipients obtained multivisceral, liver-intestinal, or isolated intestinal transplants. Recipients uniformly received anti-thymocyte globulin induction, followed by tacrolimus and steroids for around 3 years.

Study results and limitations: The study found high graft-versus-host to host-versus-graft clonal ratios in allografts of patients with graft-donor T cell macrochimerism. GvH clonotypes were identified within recipient marrow, with a subset emerging first in ileum or blood.

Sequencing was performed with immunoSEQ multiplex PCR; in TCRdb, only in-frame clones are kept and a portion is missing. Counted here are approximately 26,000 clones, over 80% occurring once; the ten biggest clones make up roughly 0.7%. J lost 4 bases, V lost 1 base, and 16 bases had no gene match. Germline lookup yields CDR1 GTSNPN and CDR2 SVGIG (reference sequence). This CDR3 has 18 residues. The input for sequencing was unstimulated CD4+ T cells sorted from spleen or lymph node cells, taken before intestinal transplant. This TCR was recovered from a human donor who received an intestinal transplant. The chain links TRBV30 to TRBJ2-7; the match to TRBD2 covers 10 bases. The CDR3 loop reads CAWSARHLAGEVGYEQYF. CDR3 DNA: TGTGCCTGGAGTGCCAGACACCTAGCGGGAGAAGTCGGATACGAGCAGTACTTC.